The entry below gives a single T cell receptor (beta chain) sequence along with its context. Its antigen is not identified. This record comes from a study of Ad26.COV2.S vaccination and SARS-CoV-2 variants. Study observations and caveats: After vaccination, substantial breadth of spike-specific CD8+ and CD4+ responses was reported. Spike-specific TCR breadth ran higher among vaccine recipients than placebo recipients.

V was pared by 3 bases and J by 8 bases, with 8 bases of the junction left unmatched. This CDR3 is 14 amino acids long. Germline V lookup: CDR1 SGHDT, CDR2 YYEEEE. Some clones are missing from TCRdb's copy, which holds only in-frame ones; the method was immunoSEQ multiplex PCR. The repertoire holds approximately 340,000 clones, under 95% seen once, with about 3.9% in the top ten. Here the sequenced sample was peripheral blood, taken after recovery from COVID-19. The source is a human donor who had recovered from COVID-19. The chain employs TRBV5-6 and TRBJ1-1; 9 nucleotides line up with TRBD1. CDR3 amino acids: CASSSGTGNPEAFF. The CDR3 DNA sequence: TGTGCCAGCAGCTCAGGGACAGGGAACCCCGAAGCTTTCTTT.